This T cell receptor beta chain originates from a study of blood T cell repertoires in COVID-19. The germline V gene has CDR1 SNHLY and CDR2 FYNNEI. Trimming removed 6 bases at V and 7 bases at J, with 13 bases between. This CDR3 is built from 13 residues. The repertoire was sequenced with immunoSEQ multiplex PCR; TCRdb's copy has only in-frame clones and lacks some. The data contain 300,000 or so clones, under 90% of them seen just once; the ten biggest clones take up about 9.4%. Sequencing used PBMCs or T cells enriched from blood (not recorded which). J is TRBJ2-1 and V is TRBV2; D perhaps matches TRBD2 (6 bases). This TCR came from a woman aged 18 to 35 who had recovered from COVID-19. CDR3 DNA: TGTGCCAGCAGGGCCCGGGACTTTAATGAGCAGTTCTTC. As protein: CASRARDFNEQFF.